The present TCR beta chain was sequenced within a study of shared clonotypes between healthy human individuals. Study outcomes and limitations: Sampling covered nothing but blood. Tissue TCR repertoires likely differ from those found in blood.

With respect to this clone: Its antigen is currently unknown.

CD45RO negativity and positive selection for CCR7 defined naive CD8 cells, a population that excluded terminally differentiated effector memory CD45RA+ cells. Only in-frame clones appear in the TCRdb table, and some are missing; sequencing was by immunoSEQ multiplex PCR. This sample has almost 700,000 clones, with 90% to 95% found just once. CDR1 and CDR2 from the germline V gene are SQVTM and ANQGSEA. With 3 bases removed from V and 0 bases from J, the gap between germline ends came to 9 bases. This CDR3 comprises 15 residues. The sequenced material came from naive CD8+ T cells sorted from blood. The rearrangement uses TRBV29-1 and TRBJ2-6; no firm D call. This TCR came from a man younger than 45 in good health. The CDR3 reads CSVDGPSSGANVLTF. CDR3 bases: TGCAGCGTTGATGGACCGAGCTCTGGGGCCAACGTCCTGACTTTC.